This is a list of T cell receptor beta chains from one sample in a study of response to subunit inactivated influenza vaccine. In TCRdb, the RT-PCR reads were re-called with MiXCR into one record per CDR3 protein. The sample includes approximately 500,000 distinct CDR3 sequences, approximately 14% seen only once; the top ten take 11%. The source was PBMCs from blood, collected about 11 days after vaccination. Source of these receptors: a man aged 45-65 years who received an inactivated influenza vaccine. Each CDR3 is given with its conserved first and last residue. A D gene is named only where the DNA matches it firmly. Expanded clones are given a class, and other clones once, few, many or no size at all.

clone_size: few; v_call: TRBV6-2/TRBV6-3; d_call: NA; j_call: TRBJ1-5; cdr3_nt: TGTGCCAGCAGCTGGACCCCAGGGTACCAGCCCCAGCATTTT; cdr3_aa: CASSWTPGYQPQHF
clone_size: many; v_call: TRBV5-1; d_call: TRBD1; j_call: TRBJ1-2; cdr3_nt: TGCGCCAGCAGCCCCCGAGGGGGACAGACCAGAGATGGCTATGGCTACACCTTC; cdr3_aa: CASSPRGGQTRDGYGYTF
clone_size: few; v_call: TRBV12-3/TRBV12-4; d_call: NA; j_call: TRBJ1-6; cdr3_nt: TGTGCCAGCAGTTTCTTGGACGGCAATTCACCCCTCCACTTT; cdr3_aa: CASSFLDGNSPLHF
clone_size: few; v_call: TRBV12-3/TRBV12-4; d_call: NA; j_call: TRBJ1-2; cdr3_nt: TGTGCCAGCAGGGGGACTAGGGGCTACACCTTC; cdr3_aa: CASRGTRGYTF
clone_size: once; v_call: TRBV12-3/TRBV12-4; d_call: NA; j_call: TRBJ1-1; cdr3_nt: TGTGCCAGCAGTTTCGGCCGACCAGAGAACACTGAAGCTTTCTTT; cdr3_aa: CASSFGRPENTEAFF
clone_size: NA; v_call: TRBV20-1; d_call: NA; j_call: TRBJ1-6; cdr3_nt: TGCAGTGCTAGAGAACTCTCGAGCAATTCACCCCTCCACTTT; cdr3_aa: CSARELSSNSPLHF
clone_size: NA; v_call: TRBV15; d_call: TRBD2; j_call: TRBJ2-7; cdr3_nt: TGTGCCACCAGCAGCGTTCGACTAGCGGGGGGGGACGAGCAGTACTTC; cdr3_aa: CATSSVRLAGGDEQYF
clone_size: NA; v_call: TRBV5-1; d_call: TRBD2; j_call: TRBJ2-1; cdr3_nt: TGCGCCAGCAGCCCGGGACTAGCTCTCAATGAGCAGTTCTTC; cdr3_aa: CASSPGLALNEQFF
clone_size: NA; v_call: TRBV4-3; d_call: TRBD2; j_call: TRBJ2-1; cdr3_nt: TGCGCCAGCAGCCAAGACATCCGGACTAGCGGGATCCACAATGAGCAGTTCTTC; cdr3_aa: CASSQDIRTSGIHNEQFF
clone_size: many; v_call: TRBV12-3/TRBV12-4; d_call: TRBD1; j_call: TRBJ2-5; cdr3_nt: TGTGCCAGCAGTTTCTCGACAGGGCAAGAGACCCAGTACTTC; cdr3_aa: CASSFSTGQETQYF
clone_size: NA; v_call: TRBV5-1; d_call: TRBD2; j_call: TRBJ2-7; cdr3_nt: TGCGCCAGCAGCTTGGGTCCTAGCGGGCCAACTACCTACGAGCAGTACTTC; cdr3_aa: CASSLGPSGPTTYEQYF
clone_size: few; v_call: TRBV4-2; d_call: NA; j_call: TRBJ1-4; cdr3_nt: TGTGCCAGCAGCCAAGAAGGCAGGGCCTTTAATGAAAAACTGTTTTTT; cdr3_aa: CASSQEGRAFNEKLFF
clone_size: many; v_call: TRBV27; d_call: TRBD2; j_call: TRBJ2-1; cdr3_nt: TGTGCCAGCAGTTTGGCTAGCGGGGCCTTCGGTGAGCAGTTCTTC; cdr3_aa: CASSLASGAFGEQFF
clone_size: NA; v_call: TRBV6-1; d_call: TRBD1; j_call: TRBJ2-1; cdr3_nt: TGTGCCAGCAGGCACCCGGGACAGGGGGCCCATGAGCAGTTCTTC; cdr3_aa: CASRHPGQGAHEQFF
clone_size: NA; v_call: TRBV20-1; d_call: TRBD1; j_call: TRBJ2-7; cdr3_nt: TGCAGTGCCAGAGGCCCGGGACAGACGCGAGAGCAGTACTTC; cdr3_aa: CSARGPGQTREQYF
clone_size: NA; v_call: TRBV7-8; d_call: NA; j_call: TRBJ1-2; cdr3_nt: TGTGCCAGCAGCCAACAGGGAAGCGAGGGCTACACCTTC; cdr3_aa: CASSQQGSEGYTF
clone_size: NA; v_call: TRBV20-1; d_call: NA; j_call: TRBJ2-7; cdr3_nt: TGCAGTGCTAGAGATTGGGGGACCTCCTACGAGCAGTACTTC; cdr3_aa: CSARDWGTSYEQYF
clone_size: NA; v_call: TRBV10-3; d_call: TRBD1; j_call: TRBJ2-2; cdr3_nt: TGTGCCATCAGTTCAAGGACAGGGCAGAACACCGGGGAGCTGTTTTTT; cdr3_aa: CAISSRTGQNTGELFF
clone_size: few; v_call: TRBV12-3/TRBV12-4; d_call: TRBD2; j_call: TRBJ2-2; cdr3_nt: TGTGCCAGCAGTCGGGGACTAGCGGGGGCCCCTAGGGGGCTGTTTTTT; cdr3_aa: CASSRGLAGAPRGLFF
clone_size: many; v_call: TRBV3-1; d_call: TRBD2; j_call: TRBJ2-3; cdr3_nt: TGTGCCAGCAGCCGCCGACTAGCTCCGTTCACAGATACGCAGTATTTT; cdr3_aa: CASSRRLAPFTDTQYF
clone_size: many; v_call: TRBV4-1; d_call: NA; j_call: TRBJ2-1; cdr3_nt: TGCGCCAGCAGCCAAGACAGGGTCGCCTCCTACAATGAGCAGTTCTTC; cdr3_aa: CASSQDRVASYNEQFF
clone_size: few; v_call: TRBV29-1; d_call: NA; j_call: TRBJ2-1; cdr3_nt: TGCAGCGTTGAACTTTTAGTGGCAGGAGGCTACAATGAGCAGTTCTTC; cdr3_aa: CSVELLVAGGYNEQFF
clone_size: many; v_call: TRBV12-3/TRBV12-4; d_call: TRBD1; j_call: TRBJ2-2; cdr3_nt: TGTGCCAGCTCAATTCCGTTGACAGGGCGAACCGGGGAGCTGTTTTTT; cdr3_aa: CASSIPLTGRTGELFF
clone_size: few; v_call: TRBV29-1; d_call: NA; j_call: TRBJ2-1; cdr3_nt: TGCAGCGTCTTGGACGTAAACAATGAGCAGTTCTTC; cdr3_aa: CSVLDVNNEQFF